The 2 T cell receptor beta chains listed next were all sequenced from one sample in a study of OX40 agonist ivuxolimab in advanced cancers. Sequenced by immunoSEQ multiplex PCR; TCRdb stores in-frame clones only, minus some. Among tens of thousands of clones listed, 83% were seen once. The sample in question was CD4+ or CD8+ T cells sorted from blood, obtained in a trial of the OX40 agonist ivuxolimab. All receptors derive from an adult with an advanced solid tumor such as melanoma, head and neck, liver or kidney cancer.

CDR3 sequence: CASSPDRTYGYTF. The CDR3 coding sequence is TGTGCCAGCTCACCTGACAGGACCTATGGCTACACCTTC. V gene TRBV18 combines with J gene TRBJ1-2; tentatively, D is TRBD1 (6 bases). V was shortened by 3 bases and J by 4 bases, with 9 bases between the two germline ends. Germline CDR1 and CDR2: KGHSH and LQKENI. CDR3 size: 13 residues.

This clone was detected only once. The chain combines TRBV7-2 with TRBJ1-2, with no clear D. Per germline, CDR1 SGHTA and CDR2 FQGNSA. The germline V and J ends were trimmed by 1 base and 4 bases, with 16 bases remaining between them. The CDR3 has 16 residues. The CDR3 loop reads CASSLDGAVVSYGYTF. The CDR3 DNA follows: TGTGCCAGCAGCTTAGATGGAGCAGTGGTCTCCTATGGCTACACCTTC.